This T cell receptor beta chain was profiled in a study of blood T cell repertoires in COVID-19. Looking at the study overall: T cells, B-cell-depleted T cells, or PBMCs supplied cDNA or gDNA.

This clone was observed a single time. CDR1 is KGHSH and CDR2 is LQKENI in the germline V gene. CDR3 length equals 15 residues. Unmatched junction bases numbered 7, after V lost 6 bases and J lost 6 bases. Cohort allocation depended upon clinical history that participants reported. Symptom resolution, clearance, or two negative PCRs marked the recovered donors of Cohort 3. TCRdb keeps only in-frame clones here, not all; method: immunoSEQ multiplex PCR. The sample has some 170,000 clones; around 84% are singletons. The sequenced sample consisted of PBMCs or T cells enriched from blood (not recorded which). The receptor comes from a man aged 40-55 years who had recovered from COVID-19. The chain recombines TRBV18 with TRBJ2-1; 11 nucleotides match TRBD2. CDR3 coding DNA: TGTGCCAGCTCCTTCCTAGCGGGGGGTAGCAATGAGCAGTTCTTC. This codes for CASSFLAGGSNEQFF.